This T cell receptor (beta chain) was recorded in a study of blood T cell repertoires in COVID-19. Those who participated ranged in age from roughly 18 to 90 years and resided in roughly 26 US areas. Participants classified as exposed had met a COVID-19 case within 2 weeks before study entry. Trimming took 0 bases from V and 5 from J; bases not matched to a gene: 10. The germline V gene encodes CDR1 MNHEY and CDR2 SMNVEV (reference sequence). CDR3 size: 16 residues. Generated by immunoSEQ multiplex PCR, the TCRdb table keeps only in-frame clones and is missing some. The table records hundreds of thousands of clones, 86% of them present only once.

This TCR came from a woman in her twenties or thirties who had been exposed to COVID-19. The sequenced material came from PBMCs or T cells enriched from blood (not recorded which). The V call is TRBV27, the J call TRBJ2-7; TRBD1 matches 7 bases. The CDR3 region is CASSLSPEGAKHEQYF. DNA of the CDR3: TGTGCCAGCAGTTTATCCCCCGAGGGGGCGAAGCACGAGCAGTACTTC.